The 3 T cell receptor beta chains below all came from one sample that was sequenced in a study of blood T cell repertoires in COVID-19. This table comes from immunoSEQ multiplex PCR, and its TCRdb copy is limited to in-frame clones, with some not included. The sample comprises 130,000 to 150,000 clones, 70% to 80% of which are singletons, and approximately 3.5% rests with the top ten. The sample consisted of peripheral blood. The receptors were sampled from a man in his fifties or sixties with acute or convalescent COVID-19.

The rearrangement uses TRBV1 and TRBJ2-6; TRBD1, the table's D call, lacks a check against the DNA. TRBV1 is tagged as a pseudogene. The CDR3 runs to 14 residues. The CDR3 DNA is TGCACCAGTGAAGACAGGGAGGAGGCCAACGTCCTGACTTTC. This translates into CTSEDREEANVLTF.

CDR3 DNA sequence: TGCAGCGTCGCAGGGTCATTCGGCGAAAAACTGTTTTTT. Its protein is CSVAGSFGEKLFF. V usage is TRBV29-1 and J usage is TRBJ1-4; D is possibly TRBD1 (5 bases). This CDR3 is 13 amino acids long. Germline V gene data show CDR1 as SQVTM and CDR2 as ANQGSEA. V was pared by 6 bases and J by 8 bases, with 16 bases between.

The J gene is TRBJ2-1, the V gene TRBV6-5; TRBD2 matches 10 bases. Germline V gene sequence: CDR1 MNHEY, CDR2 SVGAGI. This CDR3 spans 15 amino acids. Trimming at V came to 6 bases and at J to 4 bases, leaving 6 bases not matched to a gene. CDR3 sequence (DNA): TGTGCCAGCAGACGGGGGACTAGCGTATACAATGAGCAGTTCTTC. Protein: CASRRGTSVYNEQFF.